Listed below are T cell receptor beta chains from one sample, sequenced in a study of blood T cell repertoires in COVID-19. Assay: immunoSEQ multiplex PCR; the TCRdb copy retains only in-frame clones and omits some. Of roughly 240,000 clones listed, roughly 89% are singletons. Source material: PBMCs or T cells enriched from blood (not recorded which). Receptor source: a woman under 40 with acute COVID-19. CDR3s include the opening cysteine and the closing phenylalanine or tryptophan. D genes are given only for firm matches. Clone size is stated in some rows and not others, as once, few, many or a class when expanded.

v_gene	d_gene	len	j_gene	abundance	CDR3nt	CDR3aa
TRBV7-4	NA	17	TRBJ1-1	NA	TGTGCCAGCAGCTTAGAGGGGAGGGACACAGTCAACACTGAAGCTTTCTTT	CASSLEGRDTVNTEAFF
TRBV18	TRBD1	17	TRBJ1-2	NA	TGTGCCAGCTCGAGGCCGGGACAGGGTACGTCAACCTCTGGCTACACCTTC	CASSRPGQGTSTSGYTF
TRBV19	TRBD1	16	TRBJ1-3	NA	TGTGCCAGCGCCCGGACAGGGTCCGAAATTGGAAACACCATATATTTT	CASARTGSEIGNTIYF
TRBV10-3	TRBD1	15	TRBJ1-6	NA	TGTGCCATCAGGGGACAGGGGGCGACCAATTCACCCCTCCACTTT	CAIRGQGATNSPLHF
TRBV5-1	NA	15	TRBJ1-1	NA	TGCGCCAGCAGCCCCGAGGTGGGGCTGAACACTGAAGCTTTCTTT	CASSPEVGLNTEAFF
TRBV7-9	NA	13	TRBJ2-1	once	TGTGCCAGCAGCTTTAACTCCGGGGGTGAGCAGTTCTTC	CASSFNSGGEQFF
TRBV2	TRBD1	14	TRBJ1-1	few	TGTGCCAGCAGGGGGACAGGCGCCTACACTGAAGCTTTCTTT	CASRGTGAYTEAFF
TRBV6-5	NA	13	TRBJ2-7	NA	TGTGCCAGCAGGAACGAGTGGGGAGTCGAGCAGTACTTC	CASRNEWGVEQYF
TRBV2	TRBD2	14	TRBJ2-2	NA	TGTGCCAGCAGTCTAGCGGTTTACACCGGGGAGCTGTTTTTT	CASSLAVYTGELFF
TRBV27	NA	13	TRBJ1-4	NA	TGTGCCAGCAGCCGGGACTTTAATGAAAAACTGTTTTTT	CASSRDFNEKLFF
TRBV29-1	NA	13	TRBJ1-5	NA	TGCAGCGCGGGCCAGGGTGGCAATCAGCCCCAGCATTTT	CSAGQGGNQPQHF
TRBV7-9	TRBD2	17	TRBJ2-5	NA	TGTGCCAGCAGCTCCTTGTTCCTAGCGGGGGATCAAGAGACCCAGTACTTC	CASSSLFLAGDQETQYF
TRBV3-1/TRBV3-2	TRBD1	14	TRBJ1-5	NA	TGTGCCAGCAGCCAAGACCCGGGACAGCAGCCCCAGCATTTT	CASSQDPGQQPQHF
TRBV3-1/TRBV3-2	TRBD1	15	TRBJ1-1	NA	TGTGCCAGCAGACCGGACAGGGTGAAAAACACTGAAGCTTTCTTT	CASRPDRVKNTEAFF
TRBV7-9	NA	15	TRBJ2-2	NA	TGTGCCAGGACTTGGGACAACACGAACACCGGGGAGCTGTTTTTT	CARTWDNTNTGELFF
TRBV11-2	NA	12	TRBJ2-5	NA	TGTGCCAGCAGCCTTACGAGGGAGACCCAGTACTTC	CASSLTRETQYF
TRBV19	NA	16	TRBJ2-1	NA	TGTGCCAGTAGTATGGCCCGGGGGATCACCTACAATGAGCAGTTCTTC	CASSMARGITYNEQFF
TRBV3-1/TRBV3-2	NA	14	TRBJ1-5	NA	TGTGCCAGCAGCCAGGGAGGTAGCAATCAGCCCCAGCATTTT	CASSQGGSNQPQHF
TRBV7-9	TRBD2	12	TRBJ2-7	NA	TGTGCCAGCAGCAGCGGGGTGTACGAGCAGTACTTC	CASSSGVYEQYF
TRBV5-4	TRBD1	16	TRBJ2-2	NA	TGTGCCAGCAGCTTGGCCCAGACAGGGATCACCGGGGAGCTGTTTTTT	CASSLAQTGITGELFF
TRBV14	TRBD1	14	TRBJ1-1	NA	TGTGCCAGCAGCTTCGGACAGGGGATGGTAGCAGCTTTCTTT	CASSFGQGMVAAFF
TRBV5-1	TRBD1	15	TRBJ2-1	NA	TGCGCCAGCAGCTCCGCCAGGGGGCAGCTCAATGAGCAGTTCTTC	CASSSARGQLNEQFF
TRBV7-7	TRBD2	15	TRBJ2-3	once	TGTGCTAGCAGCCCGGGACTAGCGGGGGTTGGGACGCAGTATTTT	CASSPGLAGVGTQYF
TRBV5-6	NA	15	TRBJ1-2	NA	TGTGCCAGCAGCCCGATCGGGGAGGGGAGTGATGGCTACACCTTC	CASSPIGEGSDGYTF
TRBV10-1	NA	12	TRBJ2-7	NA	TGCGCCAGCATGGGCAGCTCCTACGAGCAGTACTTC	CASMGSSYEQYF
TRBV4-2	NA	15	TRBJ1-5	NA	TGTGCCAGCAGCCAAGTTGAAGGTCGGAGTCAGCCCCAGCATTTT	CASSQVEGRSQPQHF
TRBV7-9	NA	16	TRBJ1-4	NA	TGTGCCAGCAGCTTACCCTTCGACACCTCTAAGGAAAAACTGTTTTTT	CASSLPFDTSKEKLFF
TRBV4-1	NA	15	TRBJ2-7	few	TGCGCCAGCAGCCAAGACGACAGGCGATCCTACGAGCAGTACTTC	CASSQDDRRSYEQYF
TRBV6-5	TRBD1	14	TRBJ2-7	once	TGTGCCAGCACTCTGGACAGGGGGCCCAACGAGCAGTACTTC	CASTLDRGPNEQYF
TRBV4-3	NA	14	TRBJ2-3	NA	TGCGCCAGCAGCCAAATCGCAGGCACAGATACGCAGTATTTT	CASSQIAGTDTQYF
TRBV18	NA	16	TRBJ1-6	NA	TGTGCCAGCTCACCATACACCAGACTTGCGGATTCACCCCTCCACTTT	CASSPYTRLADSPLHF
TRBV7-6	NA	15	TRBJ1-2	NA	TGTGCCAGCAGCCAGGCGGAGGGTCTGCTTAGGAACTACACCTTC	CASSQAEGLLRNYTF
TRBV6-5	TRBD1	15	TRBJ1-4	NA	TGTGCCAGCAGTACCAACAGGGGTACTAATGAAAAACTGTTTTTT	CASSTNRGTNEKLFF
TRBV7-2	NA	13	TRBJ1-1	once	TGTGCCAGCAGATCGCAGGGAGGGACTGAAGCTTTCTTT	CASRSQGGTEAFF
TRBV7-9	NA	13	TRBJ2-2	NA	TGTGCCAGCAGCCACAGTCGGACCGGGGAGCTGTTTTTT	CASSHSRTGELFF
TRBV6-2/TRBV6-3	NA	19	TRBJ1-5	NA	TGTGCCAGCAGTTACCAGACACATCGGGAAGATTATAGCAATCAGCCCCAGCATTTT	CASSYQTHREDYSNQPQHF
TRBV19	TRBD2	14	TRBJ2-2	NA	TGTGCCAGCATAGCGGGGGGAGTTGGCGGGGAGCTGTTTTTT	CASIAGGVGGELFF
TRBV3-1/TRBV3-2	TRBD1	13	TRBJ2-7	NA	TGTGCCAGCAGCCTTGGGACAGGGGACGAGCAGTACTTC	CASSLGTGDEQYF
TRBV27	TRBD1	13	TRBJ1-1	NA	TGTGCCAGCAGCCAAACAGGGGTGACTGAAGCTTTCTTT	CASSQTGVTEAFF
TRBV4-1	TRBD1	15	TRBJ1-6	NA	TGCGCCAGCAGCCAAGGAGGACAGGATAATTCACCCCTCCACTTT	CASSQGGQDNSPLHF
TRBV3-1/TRBV3-2	TRBD1	16	TRBJ1-6	NA	TGTGCCAGCAGCCAACCTACAGGGGCGGATAATTCACCCCTCCACTTT	CASSQPTGADNSPLHF
TRBV30	NA	14	TRBJ2-1	NA	TGTGCCTGGGTGGACAGAGTCTACAATGAGCCTCAGTTCTTC	CAWVDRVYNEPQFF
TRBV10-1	NA	13	TRBJ1-3	NA	TGCGCCAGCAGCAGGGGATCTGGAAACACCATATATTTT	CASSRGSGNTIYF
TRBV7-2	TRBD2	15	TRBJ2-3	NA	TGTGCCAGCAGCGGAAGGGCTAGCGGGGTCCCTACGCAGTATTTT	CASSGRASGVPTQYF
TRBV2	NA	15	TRBJ1-1	NA	TGTGCCAGCAGTTACGCTAAACTATCTCACACTGAAGCTTTCTTT	CASSYAKLSHTEAFF
TRBV19	TRBD1	13	TRBJ1-2	NA	TGTGCCAGTAGTACGAGACAGGGTTGGGGCTACACCTTC	CASSTRQGWGYTF
TRBV29-1	NA	15	TRBJ2-3	NA	TGCAGCGTTGGACAGCTTAGTCCCTTCACAGATACGCAGTATTTT	CSVGQLSPFTDTQYF
TRBV18	NA	13	TRBJ2-5	many	TGTGCCAGCTCACTTGGAGGGCGGGAGACCCAGTACTTC	CASSLGGRETQYF
TRBV3-1/TRBV3-2	NA	14	TRBJ1-3	few	TGTGCCAGCAGCCTTCGAGCCTCTGGAAACACCATATATTTT	CASSLRASGNTIYF
TRBV7-8	TRBD1	13	TRBJ2-5	NA	TGTGCCAGCAGCTCGGACAGGATGGAGACCCAGTACTTC	CASSSDRMETQYF
TRBV5-6	NA	14	TRBJ1-1	NA	TGTGCCAGCAGCCGATCTTGGGGGGTCCCTGAAGCTTTCTTT	CASSRSWGVPEAFF
TRBV29-1	TRBD2	13	TRBJ2-5	NA	TGCAGCGCTCTAGCGGGGGGGCTTGAGACCCAGTACTTC	CSALAGGLETQYF
TRBV10-1	NA	12	TRBJ2-2	NA	TGCGCCAGCAGTGAGGGGGCAGGGGAGCTGTTTTTT	CASSEGAGELFF
TRBV19	NA	14	TRBJ1-1	once	TGTGCCAGTAGTCCCCTCAGGGGAAACACTGAAGCTTTCTTT	CASSPLRGNTEAFF
TRBV4-1	NA	18	TRBJ1-1	NA	TGCGCCAGCAGCCCGGGAAGGGGCAGGGGACGTAATCTCACTGAAGCTTTCTTT	CASSPGRGRGRNLTEAFF